This T cell receptor beta chain originates from a study of CD8+CD57+ T cells in acquired aplastic anemia. Profiling of TCR beta VDJ combinations and CDR3 sequences used genomic DNA as template. TCRdb redid the calling of the reads with MiXCR, one entry per CDR3 protein. The sample includes around 150,000 distinct CDR3 sequences, around 48% of them seen just once. V was pared by 2 bases and J by 6 bases, with 11 bases between. The CDR3 loop spans 13 amino acids. The germline V gene encodes CDR1 LNHDA and CDR2 SQIVND (reference sequence). By flow cytometry, patients selected for sequencing had shown an expansion of CD8+CD57+ cells.

V and J are TRBV19 and TRBJ2-7, with D possibly matching TRBD2 (5 bases). The TCR sequence derives from a human donor with aplastic anemia. Material for sequencing was sorted CD4+, CD8+, or CD8+CD57+ T cells (not recorded which) from PBMCs. In DNA form, the CDR3 reads TGTGCCAGTAGTATAATCGGGGTTCGCGAGCAGTACTTC. This translates into CASSIIGVREQYF.